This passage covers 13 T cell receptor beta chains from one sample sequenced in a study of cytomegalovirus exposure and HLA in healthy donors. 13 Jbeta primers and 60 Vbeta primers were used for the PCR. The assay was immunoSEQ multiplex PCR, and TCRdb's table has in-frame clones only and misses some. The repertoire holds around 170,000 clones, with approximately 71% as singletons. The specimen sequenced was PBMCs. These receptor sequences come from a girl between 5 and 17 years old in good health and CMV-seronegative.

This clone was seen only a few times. As DNA, the CDR3 is TGCGCCAGCAGCTCGGGACTAGCGGGGGTCACAGATACGCAGTATTTT. It codes for CASSSGLAGVTDTQYF. The rearrangement links TRBV5-1 to TRBJ2-3; TRBD2 matches 14 bases. The V gene's germline CDR1 is SGHRS and CDR2 YFSETQ. This CDR3 region has 16 residues. Trimming cost V 3 bases and J 2 bases; bases outside gene matches: 2.

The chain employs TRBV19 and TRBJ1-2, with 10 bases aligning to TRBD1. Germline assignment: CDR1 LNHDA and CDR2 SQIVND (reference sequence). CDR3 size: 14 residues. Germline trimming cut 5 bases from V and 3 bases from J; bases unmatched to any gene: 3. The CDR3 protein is CASSSGQGDYGYTF. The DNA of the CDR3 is TGTGCCAGTAGTTCCGGACAGGGGGACTATGGCTACACCTTC.

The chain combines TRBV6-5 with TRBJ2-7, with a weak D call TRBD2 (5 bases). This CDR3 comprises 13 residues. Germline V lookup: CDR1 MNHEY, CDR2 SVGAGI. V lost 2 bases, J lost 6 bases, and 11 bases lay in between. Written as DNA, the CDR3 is TGTGCCAGCAGTTACACTACCCGGGGCGAGCAGTACTTC. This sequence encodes CASSYTTRGEQYF.

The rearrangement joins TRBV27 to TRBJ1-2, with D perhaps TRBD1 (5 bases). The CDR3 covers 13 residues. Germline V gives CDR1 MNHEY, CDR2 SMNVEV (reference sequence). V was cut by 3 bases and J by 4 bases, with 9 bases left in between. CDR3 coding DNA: TGTGCCAGCAGTTTCCGGGGGAGCTATGGCTACACCTTC. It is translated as CASSFRGSYGYTF.

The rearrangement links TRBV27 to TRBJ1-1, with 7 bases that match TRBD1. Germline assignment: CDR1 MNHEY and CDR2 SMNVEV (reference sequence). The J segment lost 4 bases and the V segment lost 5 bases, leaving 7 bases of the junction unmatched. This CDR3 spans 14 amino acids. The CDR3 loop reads CASSLRGVATEAFF. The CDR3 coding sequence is TGTGCCAGCAGTCTCAGGGGGGTAGCCACTGAAGCTTTCTTT.

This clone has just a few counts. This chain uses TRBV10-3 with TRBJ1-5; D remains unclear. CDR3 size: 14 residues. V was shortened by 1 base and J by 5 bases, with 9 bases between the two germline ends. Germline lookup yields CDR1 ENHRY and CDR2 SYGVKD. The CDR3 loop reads CAISELGQDQPQHF. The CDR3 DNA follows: TGTGCCATCAGTGAGTTAGGTCAGGATCAGCCCCAGCATTTT.

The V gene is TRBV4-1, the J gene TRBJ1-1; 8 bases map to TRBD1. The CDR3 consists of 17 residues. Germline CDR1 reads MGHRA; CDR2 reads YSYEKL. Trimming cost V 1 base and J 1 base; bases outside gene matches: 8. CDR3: CASSQAGIGTGNTEAFF. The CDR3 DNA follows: TGCGCCAGCAGCCAAGCAGGAATCGGGACAGGGAACACTGAAGCTTTCTTT.

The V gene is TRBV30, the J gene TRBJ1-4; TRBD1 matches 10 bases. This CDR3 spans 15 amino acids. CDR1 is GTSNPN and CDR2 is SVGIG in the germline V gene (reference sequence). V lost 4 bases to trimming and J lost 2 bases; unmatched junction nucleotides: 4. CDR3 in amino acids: CAWTGTGVTNEKLFF. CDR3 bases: TGTGCCTGGACCGGGACAGGGGTGACTAATGAAAAACTGTTTTTT.

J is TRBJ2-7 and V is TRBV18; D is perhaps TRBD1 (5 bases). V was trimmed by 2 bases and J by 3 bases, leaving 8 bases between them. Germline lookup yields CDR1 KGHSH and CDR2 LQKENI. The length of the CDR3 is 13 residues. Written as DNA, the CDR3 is TGTGCCAGCTCACCAGGGGCCGACTACGAGCAGTACTTC. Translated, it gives CASSPGADYEQYF. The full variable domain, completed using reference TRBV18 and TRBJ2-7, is NAGVMQNPRHLVRRRGQEARLRCSPMKGHSHVYWYRQLPEEGLKFMVYLQKENIIDESGMPKERFSAEFPKEGPSILRIQQVVRGDSAAYFCASSPGADYEQYFGPGTRLTVT.

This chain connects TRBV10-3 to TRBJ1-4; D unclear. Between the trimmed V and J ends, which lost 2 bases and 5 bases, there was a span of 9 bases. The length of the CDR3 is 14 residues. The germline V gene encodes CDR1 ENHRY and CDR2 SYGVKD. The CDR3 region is CAISEGSGNEKLFF. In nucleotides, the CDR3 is TGTGCCATCAGTGAGGGCAGCGGCAATGAAAAACTGTTTTTT.

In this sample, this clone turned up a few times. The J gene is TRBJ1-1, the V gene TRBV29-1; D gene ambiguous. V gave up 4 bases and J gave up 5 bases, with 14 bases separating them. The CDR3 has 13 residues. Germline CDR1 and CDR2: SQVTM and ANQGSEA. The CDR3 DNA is TGCAGCGTTGCTGACGGGGTATGGACTGAAGCTTTCTTT. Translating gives CSVADGVWTEAFF.

Written as DNA, the CDR3 is TGTGCCAGCTCACCCCGGGACAGGGTCTACAATGAGCAGTTCTTC. It encodes CASSPRDRVYNEQFF. The gene calls are TRBV18 and TRBJ2-1; 9 bases agree with TRBD1. V was pared by 3 bases and J by 3 bases, with 3 bases of the junction left unmatched. This CDR3 has 15 residues. Germline values: CDR1 KGHSH, CDR2 LQKENI.

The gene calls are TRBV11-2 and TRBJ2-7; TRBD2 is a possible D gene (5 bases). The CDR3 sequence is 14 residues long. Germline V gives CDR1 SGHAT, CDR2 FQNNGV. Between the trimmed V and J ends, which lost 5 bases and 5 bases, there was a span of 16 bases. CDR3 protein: CASSPNRGSDEQYF. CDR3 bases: TGTGCCAGCAGCCCCAATCGGGGTTCGGACGAGCAGTACTTC.